This T cell receptor (beta chain) was recorded in a study of T cell responses to AZD1222 COVID-19 vaccine. Repertoires were generated with immunoSEQ multiplex PCR, while TCRdb's copy carries only in-frame clones and drops some. The top ten clones hold about 9.5% of a sample with about 110,000 clones, about 80% of them seen once. Germline V gives CDR1 GTSNPN, CDR2 SVGIG (reference sequence). The germline V and J ends were trimmed by 4 bases and 4 bases, with 11 bases remaining between them. The CDR3 runs to 14 residues. Study-wide points: Receipt of two AZD1222 doses was followed by a rise in Spike-specific TCR breadth and depth. Reportedly, nearly half of unique spike TCRs recognized epitopes outside B.1.351/B.1.1.7 mutations. Seropositive at baseline were only a handful of AZD1222 recipients.

To note about this clone: Its antigen is not known.

V and J are TRBV30 and TRBJ1-6; no definite D call. The clonotype was recovered from an adult in good health. This specimen was peripheral blood, taken on day 0 of AZD1222 vaccination. DNA of the CDR3: TGTGCCTGGATAGATACAAGTTATAATTCACCCCTCCACTTT. As protein: CAWIDTSYNSPLHF.